This T cell receptor (beta chain) was sequenced in a study of post-analysis software for immune sequencing data. In the study overall: Secondary progressive, relapsing-remitting and progressive-relapsing multiple sclerosis were among the included disease courses. Broader study findings: Patients had higher frequencies than controls of roughly five TRBV segments, including TRBV5-6, TRBV5-1 and TRBV20-1. Compared against controls, patients with multiple sclerosis displayed significantly lower normalized Chao1 diversity. With F measure, samples from one preparation batch clustered together strongly.

To note about this clonotype: No antigen is known for it.

This CDR3 region has 14 residues. Germline CDR1 reads KGHSH; CDR2 reads LQKENI. The germline V and J ends were trimmed by 0 bases and 3 bases, with 6 bases remaining between them. Every TCR beta cDNA library bore unique molecular identifiers. Around 450,000 cDNA molecules were recovered from an input of about 0.85 to 11 million T cells. TCRdb independently ran MiXCR on the PCR reads; one entry per CDR3 protein. Here the sample spans hundreds of thousands of distinct CDR3 sequences, approximately 60% being singletons. The sequencing sample was made of blood. The chain is built from TRBV18 and TRBJ1-5, with D maybe TRBD1 (5 bases). The receptor was isolated from a girl aged 2-10 years with multiple sclerosis. CDR3 DNA: TGTGCCAGCTCACCACCGGGGCCCAATCAGCCCCAGCATTTT. This encodes CASSPPGPNQPQHF. Together with reference TRBV18 and TRBJ1-5, the CDR3 gives the full variable domain: NAGVMQNPRHLVRRRGQEARLRCSPMKGHSHVYWYRQLPEEGLKFMVYLQKENIIDESGMPKERFSAEFPKEGPSILRIQQVVRGDSAAYFCASSPPGPNQPQHFGDGTRLSIL.